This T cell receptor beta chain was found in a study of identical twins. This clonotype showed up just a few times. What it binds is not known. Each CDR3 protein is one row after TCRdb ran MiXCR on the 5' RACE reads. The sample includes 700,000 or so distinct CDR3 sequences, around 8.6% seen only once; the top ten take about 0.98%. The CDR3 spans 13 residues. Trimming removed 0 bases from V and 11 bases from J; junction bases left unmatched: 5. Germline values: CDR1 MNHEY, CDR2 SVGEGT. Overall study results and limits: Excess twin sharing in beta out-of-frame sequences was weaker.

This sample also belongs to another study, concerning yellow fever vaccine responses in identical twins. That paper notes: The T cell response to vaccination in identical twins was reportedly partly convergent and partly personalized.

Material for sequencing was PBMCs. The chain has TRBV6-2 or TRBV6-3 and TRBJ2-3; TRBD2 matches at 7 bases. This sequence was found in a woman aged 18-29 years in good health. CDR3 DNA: TGTGCCAGCAGTTACTCCGGGGACTACCAGCAGTATTTT. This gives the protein CASSYSGDYQQYF.